The source of this T cell receptor (beta chain) is a study of T cells in Graves' hyperthyroidism and ophthalmopathy. V dropped 6 bases and J dropped 0 bases, with 9 bases sitting between them. CDR1 MNHEY and CDR2 SVGEGT come from the germline V gene. The CDR3 runs to 14 residues. This clonotype has a count of ten or more. Using RNA transcripts as the source, TCR beta CDR3 regions were amplified. Primed by the HTBI set, a first-round RT-PCR was run on the TCR CDR3. MiXCR, run by TCRdb on the multiplex PCR reads, gives a single entry per CDR3 protein. Among about 280,000 distinct CDR3 sequences listed, under 30% were seen once.

This receptor was identified in a man aged 40-49 years with Graves' hyperthyroidism that later progressed to Graves' ophthalmopathy. This sequence joins TRBV6-2 or TRBV6-3 and TRBJ1-5, with unresolved D. The sample consisted of blood. CDR3 in DNA: TGTGCCAGCAGACGGCCAGATAGCAATCAGCCCCAGCATTTT. This translates into CASRRPDSNQPQHF.